Reported below is one T cell receptor (beta chain). Its specificity is not known. Just one base apart from a much larger clone, this may be a read error. Germline values: CDR1 MNHEY, CDR2 SVGEGT. There are 13 residues in the CDR3. The germline V and J ends were trimmed by 2 bases and 6 bases, with 10 bases remaining between them. Cells sorted as Tregs were CD4+, CD25+ and CD127-/low. General study findings and limits: Larger-cohort validation covered only one TCR beta V-J rearrangement.

Constant-region reverse primers amplified full-length variable regions, followed by semi-nested Nested Universal Primer A PCR. TCRdb reprocessed the 5' RACE reads with MiXCR, giving one entry per CDR3 protein. The profile shows approximately 58,000 distinct CDR3 sequences, roughly 25% of them singletons. This sequence joins TRBV6-2 or TRBV6-3 and TRBJ1-1, with D possibly matching TRBD1 (5 bases). The sequence was collected from a female donor with breast cancer. Sequencing was carried out using tumor-infiltrating Tregs sorted from the breast tumor. In DNA, the CDR3 is TGTGCCAGCAGTTACGGGACCCCTCCTGAAGCTTTCTTT. This gives the protein CASSYGTPPEAFF.